The clone carrying this TCR beta chain was observed at least ten times. As yet, its antigen is unknown. Germline V gene sequence: CDR1 DFQATT, CDR2 SNEGSKA (reference sequence). The CDR3 has 13 residues. Trimming removed 0 bases at V and 5 bases at J, with 8 bases between. In making TCR cDNA, 5'RACE template switching added a universal primer site and UMIs to it. MiXCR, run by TCRdb on the 5' RACE reads, gives a single entry per CDR3 protein. The table has around 140,000 distinct CDR3 sequences, about 7.7% seen once. These data come from a study of T cells after yellow fever vaccination. Notes on the study in general: Post-booster reappearance was seen for most primary-vaccination clones (about 95% CD4, 75% to 90% CD8). Relatively few clonotypes were ones that appeared in both CD4 and CD8 compartments.

The sample consisted of CD4+ T cells sorted from PBMCs, taken 5 days after the yellow fever booster vaccination. The clonotype was recovered from a man aged 25-45 years who received the YFV17D yellow fever vaccine. The chain joins TRBV20-1 to TRBJ1-5; D call uncertain. CDR3 DNA: TGCAGTGCTAGAGATGAGTTGGATCAGCCCCAGCATTTT. The encoded protein is CSARDELDQPQHF.